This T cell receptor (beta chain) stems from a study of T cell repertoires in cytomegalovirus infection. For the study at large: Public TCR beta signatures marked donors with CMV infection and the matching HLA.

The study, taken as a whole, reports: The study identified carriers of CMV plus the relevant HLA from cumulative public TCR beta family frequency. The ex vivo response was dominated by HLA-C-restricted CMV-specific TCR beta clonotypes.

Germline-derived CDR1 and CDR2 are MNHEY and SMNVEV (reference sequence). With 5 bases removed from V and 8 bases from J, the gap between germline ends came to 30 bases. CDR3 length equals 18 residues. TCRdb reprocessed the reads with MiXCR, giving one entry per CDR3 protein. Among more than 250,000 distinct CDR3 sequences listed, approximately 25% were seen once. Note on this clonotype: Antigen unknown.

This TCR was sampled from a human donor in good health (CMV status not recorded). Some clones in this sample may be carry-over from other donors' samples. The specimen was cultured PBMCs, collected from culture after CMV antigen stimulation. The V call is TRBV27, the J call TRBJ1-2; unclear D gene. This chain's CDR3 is CASSSWFPLPILPWGYTF. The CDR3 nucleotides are TGTGCCAGCAGTAGTTGGTTCCCCTTGCCCATCCTGCCCTGGGGCTACACCTTC.